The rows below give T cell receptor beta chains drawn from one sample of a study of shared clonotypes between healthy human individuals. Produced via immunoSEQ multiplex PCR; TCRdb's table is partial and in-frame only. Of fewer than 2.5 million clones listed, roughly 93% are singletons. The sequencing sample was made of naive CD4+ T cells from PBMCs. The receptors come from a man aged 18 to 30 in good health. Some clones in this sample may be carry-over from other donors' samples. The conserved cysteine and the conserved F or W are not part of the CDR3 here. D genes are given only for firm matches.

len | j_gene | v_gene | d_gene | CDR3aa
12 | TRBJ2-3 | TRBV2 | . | ASSERGDTDTQY
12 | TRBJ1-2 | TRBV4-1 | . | ASSHPPTGYGYT
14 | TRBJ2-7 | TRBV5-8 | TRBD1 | ASSSDYLTGSYEQY
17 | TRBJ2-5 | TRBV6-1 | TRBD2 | ASSEAMMGLAGRQETQY
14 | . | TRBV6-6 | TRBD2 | ASSLAGGLHTYEQY
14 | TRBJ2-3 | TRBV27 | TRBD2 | ASSSLAGGRTDTQY
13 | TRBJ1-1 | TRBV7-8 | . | ASSIRTPYRAEAF
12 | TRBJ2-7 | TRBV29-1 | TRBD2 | SVARLAGAYEQY
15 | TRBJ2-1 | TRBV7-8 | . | ASSSLGTGGNYNEQF
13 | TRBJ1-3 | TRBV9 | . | ASSVDTFSGNTIY
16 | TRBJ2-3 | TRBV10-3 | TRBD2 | ATTTGLAGERSTDTQY
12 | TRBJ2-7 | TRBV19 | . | ASSPRTTSYEQY
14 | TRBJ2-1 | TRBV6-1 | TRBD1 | ASSEDGGDRKNEQF
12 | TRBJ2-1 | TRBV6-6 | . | ASSYRASRDEQF
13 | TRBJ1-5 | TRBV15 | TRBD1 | ATSRGQGSNQPQH
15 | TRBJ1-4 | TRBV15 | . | ATSSFGSTRRSEKLF
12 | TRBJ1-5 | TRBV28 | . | ASSFVWGNQPQH
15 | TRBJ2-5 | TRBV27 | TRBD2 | ASSFEASGRARETQY
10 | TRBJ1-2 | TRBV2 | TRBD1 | ASSEQGVGYT
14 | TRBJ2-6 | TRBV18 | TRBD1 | ASSPPGQVGANVLT
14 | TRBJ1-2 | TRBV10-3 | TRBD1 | AIRASGQGARYGYT
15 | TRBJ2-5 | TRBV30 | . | AWSEGSVNRPQETQY
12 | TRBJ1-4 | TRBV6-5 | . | ASSFSGRAEKLF
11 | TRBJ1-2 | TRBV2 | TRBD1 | ASLRDRGNGYT
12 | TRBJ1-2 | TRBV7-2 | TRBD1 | ASSSDREVYGYT
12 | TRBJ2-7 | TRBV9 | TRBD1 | ASSADRGRGEQY
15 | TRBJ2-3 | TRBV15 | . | ATSNLVGQRGTDTQY
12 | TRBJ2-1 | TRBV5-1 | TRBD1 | ASSLQQGYNEQF